The subject of this entry is one TCR beta chain. The antigen remains unidentified. Profiled with immunoSEQ multiplex PCR; TCRdb holds only in-frame clones, not every one. The table records about 100,000 clones, about 89% of them present only once. V lost 4 bases, J lost 2 bases, and 22 bases stayed unmatched. The germline CDR1 and CDR2 sequences are LNHDA and SQIVND (reference sequence). The CDR3 spans 21 residues. The entry originates in a study of T cell responses to AZD1222 COVID-19 vaccine. Study-wide findings and caveats: Baseline seropositives among AZD1222 recipients totaled only five to seven. Without day 14 samples, only post-peak T cell repertoires were studied. Along spike, vaccine-associated CD4 TCRs were found throughout, with dominance at 160-218 and 743-854.

The V call is TRBV19, the J call TRBJ2-1, with TRBD2 matching 8 bases. Here the sequenced sample was peripheral blood, taken 28 days after the second AZD1222 dose. This clonotype was obtained from an adult who received the AZD1222 COVID-19 vaccine. CDR3 sequence reads: CASSSQRGPLTSGRTYNEQFF. The CDR3 bases are TGTGCCAGTAGTAGTCAGCGAGGCCCGCTTACTAGCGGTCGGACCTACAATGAGCAGTTCTTC.